This entry describes one TCR beta chain. The antigen is not known. From germline, CDR1 is SGDLS and CDR2 YYNGEE. V lost 0 bases to trimming and J lost 5 bases, with 8 bases between them. The CDR3 sequence is 13 residues long. These data originate in a study of vaccination effects on CD4 cells after COVID-19. Within the ViraFEST assay, antigen-specific CD4+ T cells underwent expansion with viral peptide pools prior to sequencing. At the end of 10 days of culture, CD4+ T cells were isolated. By PCR, the person was confirmed to have had SARS-CoV-2 infection between March and December 2020. Assay: immunoSEQ multiplex PCR; the TCRdb copy retains only in-frame clones and omits some. The sample has about 26,000 clones; about 80% are singletons.

The sequence came from a human donor who had a prior SARS-CoV-2 infection. The source was CD4+ T cells from PBMCs cultured with HCoV-NL63 spike peptides, collected before COVID-19 vaccination. This sequence joins TRBV9 and TRBJ1-2, with a tentative D call TRBD1 (6 bases). CDR3 bases: TGTGCCAGCAGCGTAGGGACAGCTTATGGCTACACCTTC. Its protein is CASSVGTAYGYTF. Full variable domain (rest looked up from reference TRBV9 and TRBJ1-2): DSGVTQTPKHLITATGQRVTLRCSPRSGDLSVYWYQQSLDQGLQFLIQYYNGEERAKGNILERFSAQQFPDLHSELNLSSLELGDSALYFCASSVGTAYGYTFGSGTRLTVV.